The 5 T cell receptor beta chains below were found in one sample sequenced in a study of cytomegalovirus exposure and HLA in healthy donors. Profiled with immunoSEQ multiplex PCR; TCRdb holds only in-frame clones, not every one. The repertoire consists of 100,000 to 150,000 clones, with roughly nine tenths occurring once and the leading ten covering about 3.7%. The sequencing sample was made of PBMCs. These receptors were collected from a young man in good health and CMV-seronegative.

The CDR3 coding sequence is TGCGCCAGCAGCTTAGGGCAGGGGGTGAGGGAAAAACTGTTTTTT. It codes for CASSLGQGVREKLFF. The V gene is TRBV5-1, the J gene TRBJ1-4; 7 bases are a match to TRBD1. This CDR3 region has 15 residues. V dropped 2 bases and J dropped 8; count of bases not matched to a gene: 9. Germline lookup yields CDR1 SGHRS and CDR2 YFSETQ.

The chain joins TRBV7-9 to TRBJ2-3; 8 bases are a match to TRBD1. The germline V gene has CDR1 SEHNR and CDR2 FQNEAQ (reference sequence). There are 13 residues in the CDR3. V lost 4 bases to trimming and J lost 4 bases; unmatched junction nucleotides: 1. The CDR3 reads CASSSGGSDTQYF. The CDR3 DNA sequence: TGTGCCAGCAGCTCAGGGGGCTCAGATACGCAGTATTTT.

The chain has TRBV11-3 and TRBJ2-1, with 9 bases that match TRBD1. CDR3 length: 13 amino acids. Germline V gene data show CDR1 as SGHNT and CDR2 as YENEEA. V trimming: 0 bases; J trimming: 15 bases; junction bases outside the gene matches: 6. In nucleotides, the CDR3 is TGTGCCAGCAGCTTAGATCGGACAGGGGTTAGGTTCTTC. Protein: CASSLDRTGVRFF.

The chain uses TRBV25-1 and TRBJ2-7; the D gene is possibly TRBD1 (5 bases). The CDR3 runs 14 residues. V was trimmed by 8 bases and J by 3 bases, leaving 17 bases between them. Germline loops: CDR1 MGHDK, CDR2 SYGVNS. This CDR3 is CASGISGNGYEQYF. The DNA for the CDR3 is TGTGCCAGCGGGATATCAGGGAATGGCTACGAGCAGTACTTC.

The chain carries TRBV9 and TRBJ2-2; no definite D call. Germline CDR1 is SGDLS and CDR2 is YYNGEE. The CDR3 is 15 residues long. V was pared by 4 bases and J by 0 bases, with 10 bases between. CDR3 bases: TGTGCCAGCAGCTACACCCTCGCGAACACCGGGGAGCTGTTTTTT. Translation gives CASSYTLANTGELFF.